This passage covers 5 T cell receptor beta chains from one sample sequenced in a study of blood T cell repertoires in COVID-19. Assay: immunoSEQ multiplex PCR; the TCRdb copy retains only in-frame clones and omits some. The repertoire consists of 80,000 to 100,000 clones, with 90% to 95% occurring once and the leading ten covering less than 5%. The sequenced material came from peripheral blood. Receptors originate from a human donor with active COVID-19. The donor label of this sample is uncertain.

The chain uses TRBV5-1 and TRBJ2-3, with D possibly matching TRBD1 (5 bases). With 8 bases removed from V and 4 bases from J, the gap between germline ends came to 17 bases. The CDR3 runs to 14 residues. CDR1 and CDR2 (germline): SGHRS, YFSETQ. The CDR3 here is CASRVGRDADTQYF. CDR3 in DNA: TGCGCCAGTCGAGTCGGCAGGGATGCAGATACGCAGTATTTT.

V is TRBV5-6 and J is TRBJ1-2; 8 nucleotides line up with TRBD1. This CDR3 spans 14 amino acids. V dropped 4 bases and J dropped 4; count of bases not matched to a gene: 6. The germline V gene encodes CDR1 SGHDT and CDR2 YYEEEE. This chain's CDR3 is CASSPQDRVYGYTF. CDR3 sequence (DNA): TGTGCCAGCAGCCCCCAGGACAGGGTCTATGGCTACACCTTC. The whole variable domain, filled in from reference TRBV5-6 and TRBJ1-2, reads DAGVTQSPTHLIKTRGQQVTLRCSPKSGHDTVSWYQQALGQGPQFIFQYYEEEERQRGNFPDRFSGHQFPNYSSELNVNALLLGDSALYLCASSPQDRVYGYTFGSGTRLTVV.

The V gene is TRBV25-1, the J gene TRBJ1-4; D is possibly TRBD1 (6 bases). Trimming pared 5 bases from V and 3 bases from J, leaving 13 bases between. Germline values: CDR1 MGHDK, CDR2 SYGVNS. This CDR3 has 15 residues. The CDR3 bases are TGTGCCAGCAGTAGAACAGGGTTGGCTAATGAAAAACTGTTTTTT. This sequence encodes CASSRTGLANEKLFF.

The genes are TRBV25-1 and TRBJ1-4; TRBD1 agrees at 8 bases. Germline CDR1 is MGHDK and CDR2 is SYGVNS. The V and J ends lost 3 bases and 4 bases, in that order; junction bases with no gene match: 4. This CDR3 spans 15 amino acids. This CDR3 reads CASSDTGGINEKLFF. CDR3 in DNA: TGTGCCAGCAGTGACACAGGGGGAATTAATGAAAAACTGTTTTTT.

The gene calls are TRBV4-2 and TRBJ2-3; weak D call: TRBD1 (7 bases). Germline V lookup: CDR1 LGHNA, CDR2 YNFKEQ. The V gene lost 1 base and the J gene lost 5 bases, with 25 bases spanning the gap. This CDR3 has 19 residues. The CDR3 reads CASSQGVRLAEGAGDTQYF. Here the CDR3 DNA reads TGTGCCAGCAGCCAAGGGGTACGCTTAGCGGAGGGGGCCGGAGATACGCAGTATTTT.